This TCR beta chain was captured in a study of beta chain features in type 1 diabetes. Whole-study context: When patients were set against healthy donors, age, gender and cell yields were similar.

About this clone: The target antigen is unknown.

Study conclusions and caveats: For patients and controls alike, PCR might favor shorter templates to the same degree. Shorter TCRB CDR3s, moderately but significantly so, were found in Type 1 diabetes patients in all four CD4+ subsets.

The whole isolated RNA underwent reverse transcription, so sequencing captured expressed TCRB transcripts. Sequencing used immunoSEQ multiplex PCR; TCRdb keeps in-frame clones, though not all of them. The sample has approximately 730,000 clones; around an eighth are singletons. Every donor provided one heparinised blood draw, which averaged roughly 120 mL. Each population that was sorted was more than 95% pure. Germline V gene data show CDR1 as MDHEN and CDR2 as SYDVKM. The CDR3 totals 11 residues. V shed 1 base and J shed 6 bases, with 3 bases lying between them. V gene TRBV28 combines with J gene TRBJ1-1; D remains ambiguous. This clonotype was sampled from a man younger than 30 with type 1 diabetes. The specimen sequenced was naive CD4+ T cells from blood. The CDR3 loop reads CASSLFAEAFF. The CDR3 region has the DNA TGTGCCAGCAGTTTATTTGCTGAAGCTTTCTTT.